Below are 30 T cell receptor beta chains sequenced from a single sample in a study of control samples from healthy donors and cancer patients. Profiling relied on immunoSEQ multiplex PCR, and the TCRdb table lists in-frame clones only, not all of them. Altogether 70,000 to 90,000 clones are present, roughly 90% being singletons, with the ten largest covering 1.9%. Sample: PBMCs. Source of these receptors: a woman aged 55-70 years with head and neck cancer.

The rearrangement uses TRBV19 and TRBJ1-5; 7 bases fit TRBD1. Losses at the gene ends were 4 bases for V and 2 bases for J; bases not matched to a gene: 5. The CDR3 contains 15 residues. Germline values: CDR1 LNHDA, CDR2 SQIVND (reference sequence). The CDR3 DNA reads TGTGCCAGTAGTAGACAGGGCGTAGGCAATCAGCCCCAGCATTTT. Translating gives CASSRQGVGNQPQHF.

This clone appeared a few times. V and J are TRBV5-8 and TRBJ1-5; D is uncertain. The V and J ends lost 2 bases and 4 bases respectively, with 10 bases between them. The CDR3 sequence is 14 residues long. Germline V gene sequence: CDR1 SGHTS, CDR2 YDEGEE. This CDR3 is CASSLGQRNQPQHF. As DNA, the CDR3 is TGTGCCAGCAGCTTAGGGCAGAGAAATCAGCCCCAGCATTTT. The whole variable domain, filled in from reference TRBV5-8 and TRBJ1-5, reads EAGVTQSPTHLIKTRGQQATLRCSPISGHTSVYWYQQALGLGLQFLLWYDEGEERNRGNFPPRFSGRQFPNYSSELNVNALELEDSALYLCASSLGQRNQPQHFGDGTRLSIL.

The chain carries TRBV20-1 and TRBJ2-2; 10 nucleotides align to TRBD2. The length of the CDR3 is 15 residues. Germline CDR1 DFQATT, CDR2 SNEGSKA (reference sequence). The V gene end was trimmed by 6 bases and the J gene end by 6 bases; junction bases not matched to a gene: 10. CDR3 sequence: CSASRLAGVPGELFF. DNA for the CDR3: TGCAGTGCCAGTCGGCTAGCGGGAGTCCCCGGGGAGCTGTTTTTT.

The chain is built from TRBV5-6 and TRBJ2-7, with D hard to call. CDR1 SGHDT and CDR2 YYEEEE come from the germline V gene. The CDR3 has 15 residues. V was shortened by 3 bases and J by 5 bases, with 18 bases between the two germline ends. CDR3 residues: CASSSYRRGIHEQYF. CDR3 nucleotides: TGTGCCAGCAGCTCATATAGGCGAGGTATCCACGAGCAGTACTTC.

The rearrangement links TRBV7-3 to TRBJ1-6; 8 positions match TRBD1. There are 15 residues in the CDR3. The junction had 10 bases not matched to a gene; V was cut back by 2 bases and J by 13 bases. Germline loops: CDR1 SGHTA, CDR2 FQGTGA. The CDR3, as DNA: TGTGCCAGCAGCTTAGGGGTTTGGCAGGGGGCCCCCCTCCACTTT. Its translation: CASSLGVWQGAPLHF.

The chain combines TRBV28 with TRBJ1-1, with D unclear. Trimming took 7 bases from V and 5 from J, leaving 17 bases between them. The CDR3 spans 14 residues. CDR1 MDHEN and CDR2 SYDVKM come from the germline V gene. The CDR3 coding sequence is TGTGCCAGCACCCCCCCCCGCGCGACGACTGAAGCTTTCTTT. Translation gives CASTPPRATTEAFF.

The rearrangement uses TRBV14 and TRBJ2-7; no firm D call. The V end lost 1 base, the J end lost 3 bases, and 1 base lay between the germline ends. Germline V gene lookup returns CDR1 SGHDN and CDR2 FVKESK. This CDR3 region has 11 residues. CDR3 DNA: TGTGCCAGCAGCCAAGGCTACGAGCAGTACTTC. Encoded protein: CASSQGYEQYF.

This clone was seen just once. The rearrangement uses TRBV27 and TRBJ2-5, with no clear D. The V end was cut by 7 bases, the J end by 8 bases, with 20 bases between. The V gene's germline CDR1 is MNHEY and CDR2 SMNVEV (reference sequence). The CDR3 length is 14 residues. The CDR3 DNA sequence: TGTGCCAGCACTACACGAGGTGGGGAAACCACCCAGTACTTC. Translation gives CASTTRGGETTQYF.

The sample holds a few counts of this clone. The chain employs TRBV9 and TRBJ2-5; TRBD2 agrees at 16 bases. Trimming cost V 2 bases and J 2 bases; bases outside gene matches: 6. The CDR3 length is 18 residues. The germline CDR1 and CDR2 sequences are SGDLS and YYNGEE. CDR3 sequence (DNA): TGTGCCAGCAGCGTTCAGGGACTAGCGGGAGGGCGGCAAGAGACCCAGTACTTC. Translation gives CASSVQGLAGGRQETQYF. Based on the CDR3 plus reference TRBV9 and TRBJ2-5, the full variable domain is DSGVTQTPKHLITATGQRVTLRCSPRSGDLSVYWYQQSLDQGLQFLIQYYNGEERAKGNILERFSAQQFPDLHSELNLSSLELGDSALYFCASSVQGLAGGRQETQYFGPGTRLLVL.

This chain joins TRBV7-9 and TRBJ2-7; the D gene could be TRBD1 or TRBD2 (5 bases each). CDR1 is SEHNR and CDR2 is FQNEAQ in the germline V gene (reference sequence). The germline V and J ends were trimmed by 3 bases and 0 bases, with 12 bases remaining between them. CDR3 length: 15 residues. CDR3 sequence: CASSFGTRSSYEQYF. The CDR3 DNA follows: TGTGCCAGCAGCTTCGGGACGCGGAGCTCCTACGAGCAGTACTTC.

This clone was seen only once. The chain carries TRBV15 and TRBJ1-1; 7 bases match TRBD1. The germline V gene has CDR1 LNHNV and CDR2 YYDKDF (reference sequence). The CDR3 contains 15 residues. Unmatched junction bases numbered 7, after V lost 1 base and J lost 5 bases. The CDR3 spells CATSRGQGGWTEAFF. CDR3 nucleotide sequence: TGTGCCACCAGCAGAGGACAGGGAGGATGGACTGAAGCTTTCTTT.

The chain links TRBV30 to TRBJ2-1, with 7 bases matching TRBD2. The CDR3 extends over 15 amino acids. Trimming removed 0 bases from V and 2 bases from J; junction bases left unmatched: 4. CDR1 is GTSNPN and CDR2 is SVGIG in the germline V gene (reference sequence). The CDR3 spells CAWSVGGRAYNEQFF. CDR3 in DNA: TGTGCCTGGAGTGTTGGAGGGAGGGCCTACAATGAGCAGTTCTTC.

V and J are TRBV11-2 and TRBJ2-7, with D maybe TRBD2 (6 bases). CDR1 and CDR2 (germline): SGHAT, FQNNGV. The CDR3 has 12 amino acids. The V end was cut by 4 bases, the J end by 7 bases, with 11 bases between. The CDR3 reads CASSSPRGEQYF. The DNA for the CDR3 is TGTGCCAGCAGCTCCCCCCGGGGGGAGCAGTACTTC. The entire variable domain, with the rest obtained from reference TRBV11-2 and TRBJ2-7, is as follows: EAGVAQSPRYKIIEKRQSVAFWCNPISGHATLYWYQQILGQGPKLLIQFQNNGVVDDSQLPKDRFSAERLKGVDSTLKIQPAKLEDSAVYLCASSSPRGEQYFGPGTRLTVT.

J is TRBJ2-7 and V is TRBV5-1, with TRBD1 matching 10 bases. Germline-derived CDR1 and CDR2 are SGHRS and YFSETQ. The trim removed 2 bases at V and 2 bases at J, leaving 4 bases unmatched. The CDR3 consists of 15 residues. CDR3 DNA: TGCGCCAGCAGCTTTGGGACAGGGGCTACCTACGAGCAGTACTTC. As protein: CASSFGTGATYEQYF.

The chain joins TRBV7-2 to TRBJ2-7; D is ambiguous. The CDR3 extends over 16 amino acids. From germline, CDR1 is SGHTA and CDR2 FQGNSA. V gave up 5 bases and J gave up 2 bases, with 19 bases separating them. The CDR3 DNA reads TGTGCCAGCAGCCCATTTGAGAGGCCCACTACCTACGAGCAGTACTTC. Its translation: CASSPFERPTTYEQYF.

The V gene is TRBV19, the J gene TRBJ2-1, with D uncertain. The V end lost 4 bases, the J end lost 10 bases, and 14 bases lay between the germline ends. The CDR3 has 13 residues. Germline V gene lookup returns CDR1 LNHDA and CDR2 SQIVND (reference sequence). CDR3 region: CASSTKLDREQFF. The DNA for the CDR3 is TGTGCCAGTAGTACAAAACTGGACCGCGAGCAGTTCTTC.

The rearrangement links TRBV30 to TRBJ2-1; D is unresolved. The CDR3 spans 11 residues. Trimming shortened V by 1 base and J by 10 bases, and 8 bases separated the two germline ends. Germline V lookup: CDR1 GTSNPN, CDR2 SVGIG (reference sequence). Here the CDR3 reads CAWSEIREQFF. The CDR3 coding sequence is TGTGCCTGGAGTGAAATACGCGAGCAGTTCTTC.

The V and J genes are TRBV7-2 and TRBJ1-3; D unresolved. V was pared by 5 bases and J by 0 bases, with 11 bases between. Germline V gives CDR1 SGHTA, CDR2 FQGNSA. The CDR3 totals 15 residues. For the CDR3, the DNA is TGTGCCAGCAGCCCCGGGATAGTCTCTGGAAACACCATATATTTT. Translated, it gives CASSPGIVSGNTIYF.

This clone came up once. This chain joins TRBV6-5 and TRBJ2-7; TRBD1 or TRBD2 may be the D gene (7 bases each). The CDR3 covers 15 residues. Germline-derived CDR1 and CDR2 are MNHEY and SVGAGI. Trimming took 11 bases from V and 3 from J, leaving 23 bases between them. The CDR3 coding sequence is TGTGCCTCCCGAAGGGGGCCTAGCGGAGACTACGAGCAGTACTTC. It specifies CASRRGPSGDYEQYF.

This chain connects TRBV24-1 to TRBJ2-5; D perhaps matches TRBD2 (6 bases). CDR1 and CDR2 from the germline V gene are KGHDR and SFDVKD. The V end was cut by 6 bases, the J end by 1 base, with 14 bases between. This CDR3 is 15 amino acids long. CDR3 region: CATSSTSSLQETQYF. DNA of the CDR3: TGTGCCACCAGTTCTACTAGCAGCCTCCAAGAGACCCAGTACTTC.

In nucleotides, the CDR3 is TGTGCCAGTAGGAGACAGATGGGGGGCTACACCTTC. Its translation is CASRRQMGGYTF. The rearrangement joins TRBV19 to TRBJ1-2, with D perhaps TRBD1 (5 bases). Germline lookup yields CDR1 LNHDA and CDR2 SQIVND (reference sequence). Trimming shortened V by 6 bases and J by 8 bases, and 13 bases separated the two germline ends. The CDR3 contains 12 residues.

This clone was found once. The chain couples TRBV6-6 to TRBJ1-5; TRBD1 matches at 9 bases. The germline CDR1 and CDR2 sequences are MNHNY and SVGAGI (reference sequence). V dropped 4 bases and J dropped 7; count of bases not matched to a gene: 8. This CDR3 contains 15 residues. The CDR3 sequence: CASSLQGAGDQPQHF. The CDR3 nucleotides are TGTGCCAGCAGTTTACAGGGGGCAGGAGACCAGCCCCAGCATTTT.

The rearrangement uses TRBV28 and TRBJ2-7, with 8 positions matching TRBD2. CDR1 and CDR2 from the germline V gene are MDHEN and SYDVKM. The length of the CDR3 is 15 residues. The V gene end was trimmed by 6 bases and the J gene end by 2 bases; junction bases not matched to a gene: 9. The CDR3 DNA reads TGTGCCAGCAGCCCTTGGCGGGAGGTCACCTACGAGCAGTACTTC. Residues: CASSPWREVTYEQYF. The whole variable domain, filled in from reference TRBV28 and TRBJ2-7, reads DVKVTQSSRYLVKRTGEKVFLECVQDMDHENMFWYRQDPGLGLRLIYFSYDVKMKEKGDIPEGYSVSREKKERFSLILESASTNQTSMYLCASSPWREVTYEQYFGPGTRLTVT.

The chain is built from TRBV2 and TRBJ1-1; D is ambiguous. V was pared by 3 bases and J by 10 bases, with 9 bases between. This CDR3 has 11 amino acids. The germline V gene has CDR1 SNHLY and CDR2 FYNNEI. CDR3 nucleotide sequence: TGTGCCAGCAGTGAGACTTTGATAGCTTTCTTT. Translating it yields CASSETLIAFF.

The chain recombines TRBV30 with TRBJ2-1, with D possibly being TRBD2 (6 bases). CDR1 is GTSNPN and CDR2 is SVGIG in the germline V gene (reference sequence). V was shortened by 0 bases and J by 7 bases, with 13 bases between the two germline ends. The CDR3 consists of 14 residues. This CDR3 is CAWSVSGVANEQFF. Here the CDR3 DNA reads TGTGCCTGGAGTGTTAGCGGAGTCGCGAATGAGCAGTTCTTC.

The chain couples TRBV9 to TRBJ2-7, with D possibly being TRBD2 (6 bases). CDR3 length equals 15 residues. With 0 bases removed from V and 3 bases from J, the gap between germline ends came to 13 bases. The germline gives CDR1 SGDLS, CDR2 YYNGEE. This CDR3 is CASSVGLALNYEQYF. The DNA for the CDR3 is TGTGCCAGCAGCGTAGGTCTAGCGCTAAACTACGAGCAGTACTTC.

This clone was counted between two and nine times. The genes are TRBV30 and TRBJ1-2; D uncertain. With 2 bases removed from V and 2 bases from J, the gap between germline ends came to 12 bases. In germline, CDR1 is GTSNPN, CDR2 SVGIG (reference sequence). The CDR3 is made up of 14 amino acids. The CDR3 region is CAWSKRRENYGYTF. The CDR3 DNA follows: TGTGCCTGGAGTAAGAGACGAGAAAACTATGGCTACACCTTC.

The chain is built from TRBV5-1 and TRBJ2-3, with TRBD2 matching over 7 bases. The germline gives CDR1 SGHRS, CDR2 YFSETQ. Germline trimming cut 5 bases from V and 3 bases from J; bases unmatched to any gene: 6. The CDR3 is made up of 14 amino acids. The CDR3 nucleotides read TGCGCCAGCAGTGGCGGGAGAGGGACAGATACGCAGTATTTT. It translates to CASSGGRGTDTQYF.

The rearrangement uses TRBV7-2 and TRBJ2-2, with TRBD1 matching 9 bases. The CDR3 spans 15 residues. V shed 3 bases, J shed 3 bases, and the junction held 2 bases outside the gene matches. Germline V gene data show CDR1 as SGHTA and CDR2 as FQGNSA. The CDR3 region is CASSLDRGYTGELFF. Here the CDR3 DNA reads TGTGCCAGCAGCTTGGACAGGGGTTACACCGGGGAGCTGTTTTTT. The complete variable domain, with remaining parts taken from reference TRBV7-2 and TRBJ2-2, reads GAGVSQSPSNKVTEKGKDVELRCDPISGHTALYWYRQSLGQGLEFLIYFQGNSAPDKSGLPSDRFSAERTGGSVSTLTIQRTQQEDSAVYLCASSLDRGYTGELFFGEGSRLTVL.

This clone was seen a single time. The chain is built from TRBV19 and TRBJ2-2; 9 positions agree with TRBD2. V was clipped by 7 bases and J by 1 base; unmatched bases: 7. The CDR3 loop spans 16 amino acids. The germline V gene has CDR1 LNHDA and CDR2 SQIVND (reference sequence). As DNA, the CDR3 is TGTGCCAGTAAGCTAGCGGGGAGGGTGAACACCGGGGAGCTGTTTTTT. It codes for CASKLAGRVNTGELFF.